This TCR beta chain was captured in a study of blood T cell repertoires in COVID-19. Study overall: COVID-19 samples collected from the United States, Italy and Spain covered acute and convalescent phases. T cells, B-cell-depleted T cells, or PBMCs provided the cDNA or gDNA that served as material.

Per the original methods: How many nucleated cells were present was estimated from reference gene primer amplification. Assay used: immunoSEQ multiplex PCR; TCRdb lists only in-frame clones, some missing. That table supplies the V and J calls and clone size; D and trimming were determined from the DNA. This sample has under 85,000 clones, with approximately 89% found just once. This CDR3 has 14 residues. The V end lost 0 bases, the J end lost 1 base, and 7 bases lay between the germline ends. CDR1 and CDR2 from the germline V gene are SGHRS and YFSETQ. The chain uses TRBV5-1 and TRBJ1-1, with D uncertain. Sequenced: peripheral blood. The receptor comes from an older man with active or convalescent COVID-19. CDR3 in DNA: TGCGCCAGCAGCTTGGACAGAAGGAACACTGAAGCTTTCTTT. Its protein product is CASSLDRRNTEAFF.